This entry lists 8 T cell receptor beta chains sequenced from one sample in a study of PD-1 and CTLA-4 blockade in melanoma. TCRdb's copy holds only in-frame clones and misses some; the assay was immunoSEQ multiplex PCR. This sample yields roughly 30,000 clones, of which roughly 89% are seen a single time; roughly 8% belongs to the top ten. The input for sequencing was CD8+ T cells from peripheral blood, taken before anti-PD-1 treatment. Receptor source: a human donor with melanoma.

This rearrangement joins TRBV5-4 to TRBJ1-5; D is undetermined. V was cut by 1 base and J by 0 bases, with 5 bases left in between. Germline values: CDR1 SGHNT, CDR2 YYREEE (reference sequence). This CDR3 spans 14 amino acids. The CDR3 DNA sequence: TGTGCCAGCAGCTTGAGAGGTAGCAATCAGCCCCAGCATTTT. Translating gives CASSLRGSNQPQHF.

This clone was recorded a few times. This rearrangement joins TRBV7-2 to TRBJ2-7; D is possibly TRBD1 (6 bases). Germline assignment: CDR1 SGHTA and CDR2 FQGNSA. Trimming pared 1 base from V and 3 bases from J, leaving 13 bases between. The CDR3 spans 15 residues. The DNA for the CDR3 is TGTGCCAGCAGCTTAGGACAGGCCACCTACTACGAGCAGTACTTC. It codes for CASSLGQATYYEQYF.

The V gene is TRBV6-6, the J gene TRBJ1-5, with D unresolved. V was shortened by 5 bases and J by 5 bases, with 4 bases between the two germline ends. In germline, CDR1 is MNHNY, CDR2 SVGAGI (reference sequence). The length of the CDR3 is 11 residues. The CDR3 coding sequence is TGTGCCAGCAGTAGGGATCAGCCCCAGCATTTT. Protein product: CASSRDQPQHF.

CDR3 bases: TGTGCCACCAGTGACGGACAGGGGGTTACTGAGCAGTTCTTC. Its translation is CATSDGQGVTEQFF. The gene calls are TRBV24-1 and TRBJ2-1, with TRBD1 identical over 10 bases. The V gene's germline CDR1 is KGHDR and CDR2 SFDVKD. This CDR3 comprises 14 residues. V dropped 4 bases and J dropped 9; count of bases not matched to a gene: 5.

Only one count was recorded for this clone. This chain links TRBV12-3 or TRBV12-4 with TRBJ2-7, with D unclear. CDR3 length equals 13 residues. Trimming took off 1 base at V and 3 bases at J, with 7 bases between the two ends. CDR3 bases: TGTGCCAGCAGTTTAGTGTACAGCTACGAGCAGTACTTC. Its translation: CASSLVYSYEQYF.

The rearrangement joins TRBV15 to TRBJ1-1; D gene unclear. CDR1 and CDR2 from the germline V gene are LNHNV and YYDKDF (reference sequence). Trimming shortened V by 0 bases and J by 7 bases, and 21 bases separated the two germline ends. The CDR3 runs to 17 residues. The CDR3 is CATSRDQADDEVYEAFF. The CDR3, as DNA: TGTGCCACCAGCAGAGATCAAGCAGATGATGAAGTTTATGAAGCTTTCTTT.

The chain combines TRBV7-6 with TRBJ2-1, with D possibly TRBD2 on 6 matching bases. Trimming pared 4 bases from V and 0 bases from J, leaving 16 bases between. The CDR3 is made up of 17 amino acids. CDR1 is SGHVS and CDR2 is FNYEAQ in the germline V gene. Here the CDR3 reads CASSWTFSGSSYNEQFF. DNA of the CDR3: TGTGCCAGCAGCTGGACCTTCAGCGGGTCCTCCTACAATGAGCAGTTCTTC.

The chain is built from TRBV28 and TRBJ1-5; D may be TRBD1 (5 bases). Germline CDR1 is MDHEN and CDR2 is SYDVKM. CDR3 length: 15 amino acids. V was shortened by 5 bases and J by 6 bases, with 17 bases between the two germline ends. The DNA of the CDR3 is TGTGCCAGCAGTCCTAAGGGGAGGGGAGTTCAGCCCCAGCATTTT. Translated, it gives CASSPKGRGVQPQHF.